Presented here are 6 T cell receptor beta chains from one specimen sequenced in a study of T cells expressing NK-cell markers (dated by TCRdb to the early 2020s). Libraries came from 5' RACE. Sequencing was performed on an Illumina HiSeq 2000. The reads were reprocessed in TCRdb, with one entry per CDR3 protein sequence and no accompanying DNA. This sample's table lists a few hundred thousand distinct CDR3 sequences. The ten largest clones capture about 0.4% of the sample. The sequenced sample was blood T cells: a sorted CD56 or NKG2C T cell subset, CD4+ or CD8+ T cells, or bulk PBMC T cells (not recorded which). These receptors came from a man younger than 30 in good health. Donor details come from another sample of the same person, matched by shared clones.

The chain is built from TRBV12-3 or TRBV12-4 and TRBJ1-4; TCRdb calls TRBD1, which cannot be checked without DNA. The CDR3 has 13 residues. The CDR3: CASSLEGGRKLFF.

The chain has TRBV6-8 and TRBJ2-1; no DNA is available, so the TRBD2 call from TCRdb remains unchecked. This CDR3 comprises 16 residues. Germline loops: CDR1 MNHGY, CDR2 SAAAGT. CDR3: CASSDLVNSGSSEQFF.

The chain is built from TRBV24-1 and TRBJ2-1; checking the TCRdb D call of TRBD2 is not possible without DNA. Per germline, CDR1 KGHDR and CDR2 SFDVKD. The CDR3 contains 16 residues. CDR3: CATSGTLAGDFNEQFF.

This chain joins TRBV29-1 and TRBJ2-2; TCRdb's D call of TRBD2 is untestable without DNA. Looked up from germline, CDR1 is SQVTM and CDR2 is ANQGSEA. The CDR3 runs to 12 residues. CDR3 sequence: CSVQREPGELFF.

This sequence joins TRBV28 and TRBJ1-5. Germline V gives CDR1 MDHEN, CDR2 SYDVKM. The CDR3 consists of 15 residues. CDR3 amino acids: CASSSLGSAGQPQHF.

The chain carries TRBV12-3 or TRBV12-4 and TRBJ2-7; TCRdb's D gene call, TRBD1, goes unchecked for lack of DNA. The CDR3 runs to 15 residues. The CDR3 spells CASSPKRTGFHEQYF.